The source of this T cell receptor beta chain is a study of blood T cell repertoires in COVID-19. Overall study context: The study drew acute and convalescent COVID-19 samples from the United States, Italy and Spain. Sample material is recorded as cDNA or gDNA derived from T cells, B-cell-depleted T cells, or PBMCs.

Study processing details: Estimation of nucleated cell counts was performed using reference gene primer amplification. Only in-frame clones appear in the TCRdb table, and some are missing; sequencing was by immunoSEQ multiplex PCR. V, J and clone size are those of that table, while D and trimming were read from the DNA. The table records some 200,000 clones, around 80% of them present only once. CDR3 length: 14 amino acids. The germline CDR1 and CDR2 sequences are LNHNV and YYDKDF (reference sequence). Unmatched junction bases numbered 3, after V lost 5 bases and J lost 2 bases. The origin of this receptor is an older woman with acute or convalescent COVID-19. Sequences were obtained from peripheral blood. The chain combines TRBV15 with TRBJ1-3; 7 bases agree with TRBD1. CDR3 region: CATSRGQAGNTIYF. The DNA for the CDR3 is TGTGCCACCAGCCGAGGACAGGCTGGAAACACCATATATTTT.